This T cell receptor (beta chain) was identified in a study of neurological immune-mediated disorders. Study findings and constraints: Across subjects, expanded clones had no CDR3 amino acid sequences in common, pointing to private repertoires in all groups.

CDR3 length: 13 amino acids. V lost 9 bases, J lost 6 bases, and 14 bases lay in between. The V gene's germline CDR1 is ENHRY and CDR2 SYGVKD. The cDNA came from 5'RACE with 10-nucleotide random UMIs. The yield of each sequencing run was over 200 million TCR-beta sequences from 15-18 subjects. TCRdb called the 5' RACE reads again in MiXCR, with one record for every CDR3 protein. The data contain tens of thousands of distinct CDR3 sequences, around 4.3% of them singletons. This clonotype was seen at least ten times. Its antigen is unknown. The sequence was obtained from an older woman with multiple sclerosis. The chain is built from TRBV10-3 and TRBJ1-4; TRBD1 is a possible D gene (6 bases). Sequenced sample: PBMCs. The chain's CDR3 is CAIAGGQHEKLFF. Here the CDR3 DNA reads TGTGCCATTGCAGGCGGACAGCATGAAAAACTGTTTTTT.